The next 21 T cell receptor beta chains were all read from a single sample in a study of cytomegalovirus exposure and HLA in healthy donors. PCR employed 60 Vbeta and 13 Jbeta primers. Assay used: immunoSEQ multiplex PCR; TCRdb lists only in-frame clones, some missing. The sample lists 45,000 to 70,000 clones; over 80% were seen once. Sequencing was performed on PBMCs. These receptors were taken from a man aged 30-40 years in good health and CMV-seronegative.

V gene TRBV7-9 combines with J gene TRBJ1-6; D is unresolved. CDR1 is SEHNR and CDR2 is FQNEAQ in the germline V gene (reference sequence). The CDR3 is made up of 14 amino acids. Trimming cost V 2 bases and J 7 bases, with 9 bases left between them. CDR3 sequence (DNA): TGTGCCAGCAGCTTAATCCTACAGAATTCACCCCTCCACTTT. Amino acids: CASSLILQNSPLHF.

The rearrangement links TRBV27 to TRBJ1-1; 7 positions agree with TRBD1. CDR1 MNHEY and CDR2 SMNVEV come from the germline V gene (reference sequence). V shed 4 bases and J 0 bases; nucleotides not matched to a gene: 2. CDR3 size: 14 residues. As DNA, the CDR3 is TGTGCCAGCAGTTCGACAGGGCTGAACACTGAAGCTTTCTTT. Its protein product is CASSSTGLNTEAFF.

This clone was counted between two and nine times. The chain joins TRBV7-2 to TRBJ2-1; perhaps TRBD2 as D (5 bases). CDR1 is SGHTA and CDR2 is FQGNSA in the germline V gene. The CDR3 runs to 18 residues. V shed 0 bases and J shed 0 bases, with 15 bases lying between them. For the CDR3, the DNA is TGTGCCAGCAGCTTAGCTTCGCTAGCCGGGGTCTCCTACAATGAGCAGTTCTTC. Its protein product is CASSLASLAGVSYNEQFF.

CDR3 nucleotides: TGTGCCAGCAGTGTAGTTCTGGGGGCGCGGACTGAAGCTTTCTTT. Translated, it gives CASSVVLGARTEAFF. The V call is TRBV6-1, the J call TRBJ1-1, with D possibly being TRBD1 (6 bases). The germline V gene encodes CDR1 MNHNS and CDR2 SASEGT. Trimming stripped 4 bases from V and 5 bases from J, with 17 bases between. CDR3 length: 15 residues.

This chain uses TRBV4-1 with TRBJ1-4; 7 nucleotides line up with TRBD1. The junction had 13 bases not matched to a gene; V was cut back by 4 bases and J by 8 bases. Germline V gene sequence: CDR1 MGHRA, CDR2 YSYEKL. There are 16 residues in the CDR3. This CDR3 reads CASSLTPPQGGEKLFF. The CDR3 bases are TGCGCCAGCAGCCTCACACCCCCCCAGGGGGGAGAAAAACTGTTTTTT.

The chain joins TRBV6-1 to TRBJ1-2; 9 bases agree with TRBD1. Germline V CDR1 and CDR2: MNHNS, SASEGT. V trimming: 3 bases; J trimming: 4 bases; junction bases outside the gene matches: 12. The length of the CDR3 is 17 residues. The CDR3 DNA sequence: TGTGCCAGCAGTGACCCCACGTCGCTGACAGGGGGCTATGGCTACACCTTC. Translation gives CASSDPTSLTGGYGYTF.

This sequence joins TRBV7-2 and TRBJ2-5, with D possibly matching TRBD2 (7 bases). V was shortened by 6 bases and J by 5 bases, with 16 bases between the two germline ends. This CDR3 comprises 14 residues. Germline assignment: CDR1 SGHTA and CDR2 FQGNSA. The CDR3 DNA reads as TGTGCCAGCAGACCACTAGGGAGGGGGGAGACCCAGTACTTC. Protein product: CASRPLGRGETQYF.

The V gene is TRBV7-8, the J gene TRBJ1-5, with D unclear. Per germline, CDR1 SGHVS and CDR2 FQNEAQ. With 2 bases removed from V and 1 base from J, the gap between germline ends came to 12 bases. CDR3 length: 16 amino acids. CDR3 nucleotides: TGTGCCAGCAGCTTATCTGTCTTCGGGAGCAATCAGCCCCAGCATTTT. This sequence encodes CASSLSVFGSNQPQHF. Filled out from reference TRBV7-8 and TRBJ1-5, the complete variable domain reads GAGVSQSPRYKVAKRGQDVALRCDPISGHVSLFWYQQALGQGPEFLTYFQNEAQLDKSGLPSDRFFAERPEGSVSTLKIQRTQQEDSAVYLCASSLSVFGSNQPQHFGDGTRLSIL.

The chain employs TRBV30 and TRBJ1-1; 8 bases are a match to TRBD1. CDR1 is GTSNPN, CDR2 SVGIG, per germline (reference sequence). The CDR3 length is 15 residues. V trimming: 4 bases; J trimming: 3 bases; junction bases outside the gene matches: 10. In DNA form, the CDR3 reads TGTGCCTGGAAGGGTCGGACAGGGAAGGACACTGAAGCTTTCTTT. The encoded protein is CAWKGRTGKDTEAFF. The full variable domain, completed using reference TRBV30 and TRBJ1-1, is SQTIHQWPATLVQPVGSPLSLECTVEGTSNPNLYWYRQAAGRGLQLLFYSVGIGQISSEVPQNLSASRPQDRQFILSSKKLLLSDSGFYLCAWKGRTGKDTEAFFGQGTRLTVV.

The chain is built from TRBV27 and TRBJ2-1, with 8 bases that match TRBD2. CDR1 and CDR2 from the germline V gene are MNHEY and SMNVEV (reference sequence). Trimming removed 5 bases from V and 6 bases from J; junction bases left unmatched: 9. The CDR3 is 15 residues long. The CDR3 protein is CASSTRLAPSNEQFF. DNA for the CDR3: TGTGCCAGCAGTACCCGACTAGCGCCCAGCAATGAGCAGTTCTTC.

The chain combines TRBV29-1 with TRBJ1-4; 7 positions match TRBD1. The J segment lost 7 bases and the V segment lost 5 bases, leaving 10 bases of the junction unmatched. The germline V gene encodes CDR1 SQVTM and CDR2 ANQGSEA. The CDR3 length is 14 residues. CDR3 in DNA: TGCAGCGTTATCCCAGGGGGAGTAAGTGAAAAACTGTTTTTT. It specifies CSVIPGGVSEKLFF.

The CDR3 DNA follows: TGTGCCAGCAGCTTCGGGAGGGATTCACCCCTCCACTTT. Translated: CASSFGRDSPLHF. The genes are TRBV7-2 and TRBJ1-6; no clear D gene. Per germline, CDR1 SGHTA and CDR2 FQGNSA. The CDR3 is made up of 13 amino acids. V was clipped by 3 bases and J by 8 bases, with 8 bases between them.

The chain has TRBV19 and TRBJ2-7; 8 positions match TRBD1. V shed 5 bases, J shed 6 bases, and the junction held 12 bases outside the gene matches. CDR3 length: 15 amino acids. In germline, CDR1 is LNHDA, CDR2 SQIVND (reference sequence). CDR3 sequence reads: CASSPDRVRSGEQYF. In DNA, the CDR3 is TGTGCCAGTAGTCCGGACAGGGTAAGGTCGGGCGAGCAGTACTTC.

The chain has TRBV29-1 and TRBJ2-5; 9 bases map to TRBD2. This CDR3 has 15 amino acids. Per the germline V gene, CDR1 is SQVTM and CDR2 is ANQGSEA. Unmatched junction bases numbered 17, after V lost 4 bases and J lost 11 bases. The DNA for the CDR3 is TGCAGCGTTGCCTCGACTAGCGGCGCCTGGGGGGAGCAGTACTTC. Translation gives CSVASTSGAWGEQYF.

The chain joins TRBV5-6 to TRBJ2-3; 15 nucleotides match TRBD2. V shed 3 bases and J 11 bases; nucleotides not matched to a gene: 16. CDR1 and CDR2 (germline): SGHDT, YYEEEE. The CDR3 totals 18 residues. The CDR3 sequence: CASSYLTGLAGGGFGQYF. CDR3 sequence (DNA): TGTGCCAGCAGCTATCTGACGGGACTAGCGGGAGGTGGTTTTGGGCAGTATTTT.

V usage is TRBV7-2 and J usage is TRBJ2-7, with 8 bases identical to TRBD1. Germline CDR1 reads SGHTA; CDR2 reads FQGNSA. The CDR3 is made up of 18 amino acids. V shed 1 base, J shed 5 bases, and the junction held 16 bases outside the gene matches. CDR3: CASSLDMVGQGSLHEQYF. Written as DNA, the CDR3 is TGTGCCAGCAGCTTAGACATGGTCGGACAGGGAAGTCTCCACGAGCAGTACTTC.

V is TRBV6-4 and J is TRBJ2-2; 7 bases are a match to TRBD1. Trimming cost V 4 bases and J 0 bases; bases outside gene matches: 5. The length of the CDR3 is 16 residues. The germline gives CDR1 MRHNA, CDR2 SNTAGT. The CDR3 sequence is CASSVQGNSNTGELFF. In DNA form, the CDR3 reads TGTGCCAGCAGTGTACAGGGGAACTCGAACACCGGGGAGCTGTTTTTT.

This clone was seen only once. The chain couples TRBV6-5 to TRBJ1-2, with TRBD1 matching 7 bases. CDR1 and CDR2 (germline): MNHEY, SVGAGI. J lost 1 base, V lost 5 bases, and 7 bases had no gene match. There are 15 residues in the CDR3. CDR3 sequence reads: CASSPRGQINYGYTF. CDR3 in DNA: TGTGCCAGCAGTCCGAGGGGACAGATTAACTATGGCTACACCTTC.

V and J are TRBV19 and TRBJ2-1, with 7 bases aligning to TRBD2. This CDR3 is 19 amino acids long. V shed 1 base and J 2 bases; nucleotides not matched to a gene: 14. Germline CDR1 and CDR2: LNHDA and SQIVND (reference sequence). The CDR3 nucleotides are TGTGCCAGTAGTATAGCCGCCTCTCCGGGCGGGAGTCCCTACAATGAGCAGTTCTTC. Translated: CASSIAASPGGSPYNEQFF. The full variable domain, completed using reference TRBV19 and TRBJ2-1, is DGGITQSPKYLFRKEGQNVTLSCEQNLNHDAMYWYRQDPGQGLRLIYYSQIVNDFQKGDIAEGYSVSREKKESFPLTVTSAQKNPTAFYLCASSIAASPGGSPYNEQFFGPGTRLTVL.

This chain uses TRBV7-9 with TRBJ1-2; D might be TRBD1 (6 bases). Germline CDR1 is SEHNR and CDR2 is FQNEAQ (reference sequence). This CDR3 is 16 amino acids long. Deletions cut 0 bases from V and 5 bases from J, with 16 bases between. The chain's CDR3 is CASSLAAGGQKYGYTF. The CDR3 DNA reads TGTGCCAGCAGCTTAGCGGCCGGAGGACAGAAATATGGCTACACCTTC.

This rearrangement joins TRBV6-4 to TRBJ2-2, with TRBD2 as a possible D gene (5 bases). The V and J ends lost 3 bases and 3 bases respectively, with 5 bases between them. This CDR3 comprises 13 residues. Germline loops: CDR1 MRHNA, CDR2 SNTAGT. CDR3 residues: CASSERDTGELFF. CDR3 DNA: TGTGCCAGCAGTGAGCGGGACACCGGGGAGCTGTTTTTT.